These T cell receptor beta chains were read from a single sample in a study of blood T cell repertoires in COVID-19. Generated by immunoSEQ multiplex PCR, the TCRdb table keeps only in-frame clones and is missing some. This table holds under 40,000 clones, around three quarters found once. The source material was peripheral blood. The receptor set was obtained from a woman between 65 and 79 years old with acute or convalescent COVID-19. Both conserved end residues are part of each CDR3. The order of the fields is V gene, J gene, clone size, CDR3 protein. Clone size is not always given. Where it is, it says once, few, many or a class for expanded clones.

>TRBV29-1|TRBJ2-7|-
CSVVGPGGSYEQYF
>TRBV3-1/TRBV3-2|TRBJ2-5|-
CASSQSGTGETQYF
>TRBV28|TRBJ1-2|-
CASSLGTGGYGYTF
>TRBV19|TRBJ1-4|-
CASRLAGSELFF
>TRBV20-1|TRBJ2-5|once
CSATEETQYF
>TRBV27|TRBJ2-1|-
CASSLGAAGNEQFF
>TRBV19|TRBJ2-1|-
CASSPGGTSPFDNEQFF
>TRBV7-9|TRBJ2-2|-
CASRSGPGRLFAGELFF
>TRBV5-1|TRBJ2-3|-
CASSFVSGGNTDTQYF
>TRBV5-1|TRBJ2-3|-
CASSPGRGPGTDTQYF
>TRBV5-1|TRBJ2-5|-
CASSYGLAGIPETQYF
>TRBV2|TRBJ1-4|-
CASSGQRNEKLFF
>TRBV5-6|TRBJ2-5|-
CASRRQGMRETQYF
>TRBV11-2|TRBJ2-7|-
CASSLSFLSDEQYF
>TRBV5-8|TRBJ1-2|few
CASSFSPGQPRGYTF
>TRBV7-9|TRBJ2-1|-
CASSHRSGGATNEQFF
>TRBV6-6|TRBJ2-7|-
CASRDRNLEGTYEQYF
>TRBV27|TRBJ2-1|-
CASSSLRLAGGYNEQFF
>TRBV19|TRBJ2-7|-
CASSIGPGGEQYF
>TRBV19|TRBJ2-1|-
CASSGQLSYNEQFF
>TRBV10-2|TRBJ2-7|-
CASRSGVAYEQYF